The next 12 T cell receptor beta chains were all read from a single sample in a study of blood T cell repertoires in COVID-19 (dated by TCRdb to the early 2020s). The library was made by the immunoSEQ multiplex PCR assay. The source is immuneACCESS, and TCRdb retained only in-frame sequences with V and J called. Part of the clones is not carried over; for the studies checked, unresolved V genes explain less than half of this, and the remainder is unexplained. This sample holds 200,000 to 250,000 clones; about 89% were observed only once. The leading ten clones occupy roughly 4% of the sample. The source material was PBMCs or T cells enriched from blood (not recorded which). These receptor sequences come from a woman aged 25 to 45 who had recovered from COVID-19.

This clone has just one count. The gene calls are TRBV19 and TRBJ2-2; 9 positions agree with TRBD2. Germline V CDR1 and CDR2: LNHDA, SQIVND (reference sequence). The CDR3 is 15 residues long. Trimming took 6 bases from V and 2 from J; bases not matched to a gene: 4. The CDR3: CASRGGRANTGELFF. CDR3 sequence (DNA): TGTGCCAGTAGGGGCGGGAGGGCCAACACCGGGGAGCTGTTTTTT.

The chain links TRBV7-2 to TRBJ1-5; 8 nucleotides line up with TRBD1. This CDR3 contains 15 residues. The V and J ends lost 3 bases and 4 bases, in that order; junction bases with no gene match: 5. Germline lookup yields CDR1 SGHTA and CDR2 FQGNSA. CDR3 sequence reads: CASSFDRGPNQPQHF. In DNA form, the CDR3 reads TGTGCCAGCAGCTTCGACAGGGGACCTAATCAGCCCCAGCATTTT.

The chain joins TRBV11-2 to TRBJ2-7, with D unresolved. The CDR3 contains 12 residues. The V gene's germline CDR1 is SGHAT and CDR2 FQNNGV. Trimming cost V 5 bases and J 4 bases, with 9 bases left between them. CDR3 DNA: TGTGCCAGCAGCCTTACAGATTACGAGCAGTACTTC. Amino acid sequence: CASSLTDYEQYF.

The chain has TRBV28 and TRBJ2-1; TRBD1 might be the D (7 bases). With 7 bases removed from V and 4 bases from J, the gap between germline ends came to 14 bases. The germline gives CDR1 MDHEN, CDR2 SYDVKM. This CDR3 comprises 14 residues. This CDR3 reads CASISQGGYNEQFF. CDR3 in DNA: TGTGCCAGCATTAGTCAGGGGGGATACAATGAGCAGTTCTTC.

The rearrangement uses TRBV7-3 and TRBJ2-1; TRBD1 matches at 7 bases. There are 15 residues in the CDR3. Germline assignment: CDR1 SGHTA and CDR2 FQGTGA. J was trimmed by 2 bases and V by 2 bases; bases with no gene match: 3. The CDR3: CASSLDQGAYNEQFF. The CDR3 DNA reads as TGTGCCAGCAGCTTAGACCAGGGGGCCTACAATGAGCAGTTCTTC.

The chain employs TRBV5-4 and TRBJ2-7; TRBD1 agrees at 9 bases. The CDR3 loop spans 18 amino acids. Germline V gives CDR1 SGHNT, CDR2 YYREEE (reference sequence). The junction had 20 bases not matched to a gene; V was cut back by 4 bases and J by 6 bases. Here the CDR3 reads CASSGGTGFLSSSSEQYF. DNA for the CDR3: TGTGCCAGCAGCGGCGGGACAGGGTTTCTCTCAAGTAGTTCCGAGCAGTACTTC. The variable domain in full, completed from reference TRBV5-4 and TRBJ2-7, reads ETGVTQSPTHLIKTRGQQVTLRCSSQSGHNTVSWYQQALGQGPQFIFQYYREEENGRGNFPPRFSGLQFPNYSSELNVNALELDDSALYLCASSGGTGFLSSSSEQYFGPGTRLTVT.

The chain joins TRBV30 to TRBJ1-5; no clear D gene. Germline V CDR1 and CDR2: GTSNPN, SVGIG (reference sequence). This CDR3 comprises 12 residues. The V end lost 5 bases, the J end lost 3 bases, and 8 bases lay between the germline ends. The CDR3 DNA reads as TGTGCCTGGTCAGGACTCAATCAGCCCCAGCATTTT. It yields the protein CAWSGLNQPQHF.

A few counts support this clone. The V gene is TRBV30, the J gene TRBJ1-2, with a weak D call TRBD1 (5 bases). The V end lost 2 bases, the J end lost 8 bases, and 18 bases lay between the germline ends. Germline V gene sequence: CDR1 GTSNPN, CDR2 SVGIG (reference sequence). CDR3 length equals 14 residues. The CDR3 DNA reads TGTGCCTGGAGTTCCCTGGAGAGGGGAGGCGGCTACACCTTC. Translation gives CAWSSLERGGGYTF.

The chain employs TRBV28 and TRBJ1-2; D gene unclear. Looked up from germline, CDR1 is MDHEN and CDR2 is SYDVKM. The V end lost 5 bases, the J end lost 2 bases, and 21 bases lay between the germline ends. The CDR3 has 17 residues. This chain's CDR3 is CASSDRLRAASNYGYTF. The CDR3 DNA reads TGTGCCAGCAGTGACCGTTTGAGGGCAGCCAGCAACTATGGCTACACCTTC.

This clone was seen only once. This chain uses TRBV7-2 with TRBJ1-3; 7 nucleotides line up with TRBD1. Unmatched junction bases numbered 3, after V lost 1 base and J lost 3 bases. The length of the CDR3 is 15 residues. The germline V gene has CDR1 SGHTA and CDR2 FQGNSA. The DNA for the CDR3 is TGTGCCAGCAGCTTAGGAGGGGGCCGTGGAAACACCATATATTTT. This codes for CASSLGGGRGNTIYF.

This chain connects TRBV23-1 to TRBJ1-3, with D possibly TRBD1 on 5 matching bases. TRBV23-1 is an open reading frame whose function is uncertain. V gave up 2 bases and J gave up 0 bases, with 14 bases separating them. This CDR3 has 17 amino acids. The CDR3 DNA reads as TGCGCCAGCAGTCAAACCGCCCAGGGAAGCTCTGGAAACACCATATATTTT. This sequence encodes CASSQTAQGSSGNTIYF.

The sample holds one count of this clone. The chain links TRBV7-3 to TRBJ2-3; D call uncertain. Germline V gene data show CDR1 as SGHTA and CDR2 as FQGTGA. The CDR3 has 14 residues. V shed 3 bases and J shed 6 bases, with 13 bases lying between them. CDR3 in amino acids: CASSFNVQADTQYF. The CDR3 DNA sequence: TGTGCCAGCAGCTTCAACGTCCAAGCCGATACGCAGTATTTT. Complete variable domain (other parts from reference TRBV7-3 and TRBJ2-3): GAGVSQTPSNKVTEKGKYVELRCDPISGHTALYWYRQSLGQGPEFLIYFQGTGAADDSGLPNDRFFAVRPEGSVSTLKIQRTERGDSAVYLCASSFNVQADTQYFGPGTRLTVL.